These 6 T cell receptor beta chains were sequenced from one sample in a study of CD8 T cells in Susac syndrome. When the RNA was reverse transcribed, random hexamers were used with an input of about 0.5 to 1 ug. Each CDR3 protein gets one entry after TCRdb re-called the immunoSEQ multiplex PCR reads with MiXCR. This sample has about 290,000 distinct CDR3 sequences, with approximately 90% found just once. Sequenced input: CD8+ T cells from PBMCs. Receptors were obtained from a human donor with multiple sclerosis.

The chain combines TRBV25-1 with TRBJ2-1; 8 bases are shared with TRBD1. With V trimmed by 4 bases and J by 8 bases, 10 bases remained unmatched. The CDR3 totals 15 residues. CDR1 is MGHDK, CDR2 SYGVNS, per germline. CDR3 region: CASSAADRVGDEQFF. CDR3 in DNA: TGTGCCAGCAGTGCCGCGGACAGGGTTGGGGATGAGCAGTTCTTC.

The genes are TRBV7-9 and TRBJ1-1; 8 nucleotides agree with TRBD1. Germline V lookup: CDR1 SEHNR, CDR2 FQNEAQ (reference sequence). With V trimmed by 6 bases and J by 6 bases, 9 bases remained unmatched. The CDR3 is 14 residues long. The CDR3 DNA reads TGTGCCAGCAGATCGGACAGGGAAAGTCCTGAAGCTTTCTTT. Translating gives CASRSDRESPEAFF. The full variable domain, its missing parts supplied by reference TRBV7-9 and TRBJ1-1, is DTGVSQNPRHKITKRGQNVTFRCDPISEHNRLYWYRQTLGQGPEFLTYFQNEAQLEKSRLLSDRFSAERPKGSFSTLEIQRTEQGDSAMYLCASRSDRESPEAFFGQGTRLTVV.

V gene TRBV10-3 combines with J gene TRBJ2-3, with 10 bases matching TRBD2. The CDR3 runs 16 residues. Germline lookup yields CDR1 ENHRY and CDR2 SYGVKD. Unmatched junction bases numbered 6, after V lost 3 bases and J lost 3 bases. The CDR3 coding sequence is TGTGCCATCAGTGAAGCTAGCGGGGGAGATACAGATACGCAGTATTTT. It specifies CAISEASGGDTDTQYF.

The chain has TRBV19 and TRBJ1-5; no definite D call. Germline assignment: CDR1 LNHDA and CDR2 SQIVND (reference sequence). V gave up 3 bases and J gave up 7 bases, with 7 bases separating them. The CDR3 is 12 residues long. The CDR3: CASSIGIQPQHF. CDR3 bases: TGTGCCAGTAGTATCGGAATCCAGCCCCAGCATTTT.

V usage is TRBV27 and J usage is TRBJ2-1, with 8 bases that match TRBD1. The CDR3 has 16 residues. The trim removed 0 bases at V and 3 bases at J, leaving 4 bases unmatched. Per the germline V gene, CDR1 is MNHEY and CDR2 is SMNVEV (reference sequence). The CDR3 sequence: CASSLSTGDFYNEQFF. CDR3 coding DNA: TGTGCCAGCAGTTTATCGACAGGGGACTTCTACAATGAGCAGTTCTTC.

The DNA of the CDR3 is TGTGCCAGCAGCCACCGTGTTTATGAGGGGAAGGCCAAAAACATTCAGTACTTC. It is translated as CASSHRVYEGKAKNIQYF. V and J are TRBV7-9 and TRBJ2-4, with D possibly called TRBD1 or TRBD2 (5 bases each). Germline loops: CDR1 SEHNR, CDR2 FQNEAQ (reference sequence). The V end was cut by 5 bases, the J end by 1 base, with 21 bases between. There are 18 residues in the CDR3.